This note documents a single T cell receptor beta chain sequence. The antigen is unknown. From germline, CDR1 is SGDLS and CDR2 YYNGEE. V was trimmed by 6 bases and J by 2 bases, leaving 15 bases between them. The CDR3 is made up of 14 amino acids. Unique molecular identifiers were present in the TCR beta cDNA libraries. TCRdb redid the calling of the PCR reads with MiXCR, one entry per CDR3 protein. The sample consists of 450,000 to 700,000 distinct CDR3 sequences, around 47% of them appearing once. This specimen belongs to a study of post-analysis software for immune sequencing data. Study observations and caveats: In patients, TRBV5-6, TRBV5-1 and TRBV20-1 belonged to four or five TRBV segments found more frequently than in controls.

The sequenced sample consisted of blood. This chain links TRBV9 with TRBJ2-7; possibly TRBD2 for D (6 bases). The receptor was derived from a girl under 18 with multiple sclerosis. The CDR3 DNA sequence: TGTGCCAGCACGCCAAGCGGGTCCCCCTACGAGCAGTACTTC. Protein: CASTPSGSPYEQYF.